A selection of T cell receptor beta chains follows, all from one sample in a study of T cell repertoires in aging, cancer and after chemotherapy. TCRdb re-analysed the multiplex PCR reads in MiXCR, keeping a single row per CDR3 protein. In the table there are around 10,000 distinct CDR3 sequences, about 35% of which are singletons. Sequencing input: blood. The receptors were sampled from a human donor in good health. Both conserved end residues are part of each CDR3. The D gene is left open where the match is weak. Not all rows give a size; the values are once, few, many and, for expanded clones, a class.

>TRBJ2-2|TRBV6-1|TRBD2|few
TGTGCAAGCGGGACTAGCTTGAACACCGGGGAGCTGTTTTTT
CASGTSLNTGELFF
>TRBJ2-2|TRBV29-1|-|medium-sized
TGCAGCGCCACGATAATAGACACCGGGGAGCTGTTTTTT
CSATIIDTGELFF
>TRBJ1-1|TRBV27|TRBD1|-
TGTGCCAGCAGTACGGGACAGGCGTCGAACACTGAAGCTTTCTTT
CASSTGQASNTEAFF
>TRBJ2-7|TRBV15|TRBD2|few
TGTGCCACCAGCAGCTCCTTCGGACTAGTCACTCTCTCCTACGAGCAGTACTTC
CATSSSFGLVTLSYEQYF
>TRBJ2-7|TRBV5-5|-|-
TGTGCCAGCAGCTTGGGGCAGGGGCGCTCCTACGAGCAGTACTTC
CASSLGQGRSYEQYF
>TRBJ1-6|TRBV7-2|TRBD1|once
TGTGCCGGTCTACAGGGGAGCTCCTATAATTCACCCCTCCACTTT
CAGLQGSSYNSPLHF
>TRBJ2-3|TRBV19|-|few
TGTGCCAGTAGTACGTTCTTAAGGGATACGCAGTATTTT
CASSTFLRDTQYF
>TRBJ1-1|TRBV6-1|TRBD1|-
TGTGCCAGCAGTGGTAAACAGGGGGCGGACACTGAAGCTTTCTTT
CASSGKQGADTEAFF
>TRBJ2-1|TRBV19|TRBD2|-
TGTGCCAGTAGTATAGTAGGGTCTAGCGGGAGGGGTGAGCAGTTCTTC
CASSIVGSSGRGEQFF
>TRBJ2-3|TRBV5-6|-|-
TGTGCCAGCGCGGACACAGATACGCAGTATTTT
CASADTDTQYF
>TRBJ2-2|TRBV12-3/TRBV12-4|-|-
TGTGCCAGCACCAACCGCCGGGACACCACCGGGGAGCTGTTTTTT
CASTNRRDTTGELFF
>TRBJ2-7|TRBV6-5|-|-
TGTGCCAGCAGTTGGTCGGGCGAGCAGTACTTC
CASSWSGEQYF
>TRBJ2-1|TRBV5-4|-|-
TGTGCCAGCAGCTTGGTAGGAAACTCCTACAATGAGCAGTTCTTC
CASSLVGNSYNEQFF
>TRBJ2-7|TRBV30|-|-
TGTGCCTGGAGTGTGGGCCGTGGGGAGCAGTACTTC
CAWSVGRGEQYF
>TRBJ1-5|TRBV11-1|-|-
TGTGCCAGCAGCTTGAGTGGGTATAGCAATCAGCCCCAGCATTTT
CASSLSGYSNQPQHF
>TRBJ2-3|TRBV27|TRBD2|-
TGTGCCAGCAGAATCATCGGACTAGCGGGTTCAGGGACAGATACGCAGTATTTT
CASRIIGLAGSGTDTQYF
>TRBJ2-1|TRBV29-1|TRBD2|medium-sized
TGCAGCGTTGAAGGGGGGACTAGCGGGAGTAGGACCTACAATGAGCAGTTCTTC
CSVEGGTSGSRTYNEQFF
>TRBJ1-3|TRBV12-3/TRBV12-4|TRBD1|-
TGTGCCAGCAGCCTGACAGGGAGCTCTGGAAACACCATATATTTT
CASSLTGSSGNTIYF
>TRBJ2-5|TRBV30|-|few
TGTGCCTGGACCGGGGGACTCGGGGAGACCCAGTACTTC
CAWTGGLGETQYF
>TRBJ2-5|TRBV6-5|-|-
TGTGCCAGCAGTTACCTGGACAGCATACAAGAGACCCAGTACTTC
CASSYLDSIQETQYF
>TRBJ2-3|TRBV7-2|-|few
TGTGCCAGCAGCCCCCGGTGGGGGCTAGATACGCAGTATTTT
CASSPRWGLDTQYF
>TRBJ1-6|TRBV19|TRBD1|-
TGTGCCAGTAGGCGGGACAGCCTTTATTCACCCCTCCACTTT
CASRRDSLYSPLHF
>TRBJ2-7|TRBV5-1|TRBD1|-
TGCGCCAGCAGCTTAGGGACAGGGGCCTACGAGCAGTACTTC
CASSLGTGAYEQYF
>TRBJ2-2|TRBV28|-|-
TGTGCCAGCAGCAACGGGGAGCTGTTTTTT
CASSNGELFF
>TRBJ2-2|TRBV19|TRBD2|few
TGTGCCAGCAGCCCCCGGGGGGGGAACACCGGGGAGCTGTTTTTT
CASSPRGGNTGELFF
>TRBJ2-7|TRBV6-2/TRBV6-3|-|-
TGTGCCAGCAGTACCCCATCAGAGCATCCTGGCCGCTACGAGCAGTACTTC
CASSTPSEHPGRYEQYF
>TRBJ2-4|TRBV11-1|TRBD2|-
TGTGCCAGCAGCTCTGGACTAGCGGGAGCAAACATTCAGTACTTC
CASSSGLAGANIQYF
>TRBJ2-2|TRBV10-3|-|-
TGTGCCATCAGTCGTCAGGACAGTCTTAACACCGGGGAGCTGTTTTTT
CAISRQDSLNTGELFF
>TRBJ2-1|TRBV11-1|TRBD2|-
TGTGCCAGCAGCTTAGCAAGGAGCGGGAGGGCCTCCTACAATGAGCAGTTCTTC
CASSLARSGRASYNEQFF
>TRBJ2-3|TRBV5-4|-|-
TGTGCCAGCAGTGGACGGGACACCCGCACAGATACGCAGTATTTT
CASSGRDTRTDTQYF
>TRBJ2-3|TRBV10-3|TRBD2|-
TGTGCCATCCGGACTAGCGGGGGCACAGATACGCAGTATTTT
CAIRTSGGTDTQYF
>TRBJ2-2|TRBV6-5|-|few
TGTGCCAGCAGTTACTTAGGGGCCGGGGAGCTGTTTTTT
CASSYLGAGELFF
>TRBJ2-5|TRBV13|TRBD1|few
TGTGCCAGCAGCCTCCCCGAAGACAGGGTCCAAGAGACCCAGTACTTC
CASSLPEDRVQETQYF
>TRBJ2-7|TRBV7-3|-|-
TGTGCCAGCAGCCGAGCCCCGGACAGTATTTCCTACGAGCAGTACTTC
CASSRAPDSISYEQYF
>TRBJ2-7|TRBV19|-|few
TGTGCCAGTAGTATCGGACGCGGGGCGTACGAGCAGTACTTC
CASSIGRGAYEQYF
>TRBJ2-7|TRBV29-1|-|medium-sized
TGCAGCGTCGGCTGGGGGTCCCTTAACGAGCAGTACTTC
CSVGWGSLNEQYF
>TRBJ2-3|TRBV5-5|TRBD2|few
TGTGCCAGCACCCTTTACGGACTAGCGGGTCCCCCAGATACGCAGTATTTT
CASTLYGLAGPPDTQYF
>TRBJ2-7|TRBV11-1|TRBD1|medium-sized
TGTGCCAGCAGCCTAAACAGGGGAACGGGCGAGCAGTACTTC
CASSLNRGTGEQYF
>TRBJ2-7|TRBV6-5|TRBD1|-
TGTGCCAGCAGTTACTCGGTGGGACAGTCCTACGAGCAGTACTTC
CASSYSVGQSYEQYF
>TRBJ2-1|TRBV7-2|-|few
TGTGCCAGCAGGTTGGCATCAAGCTCCTACAATGAGCAGTTCTTC
CASRLASSSYNEQFF
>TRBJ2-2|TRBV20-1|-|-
TGCAGTGGTAGTGGGGACACCGGGGAGCTGTTTTTT
CSGSGDTGELFF
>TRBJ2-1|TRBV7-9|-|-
TGTGCCAGCAGCGTTCAGGGAGGTGAGCAGTTCTTC
CASSVQGGEQFF
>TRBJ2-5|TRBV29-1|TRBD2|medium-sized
TGCAGCGTTGTCAGCGGGGGAGAGACCCAGTACTTC
CSVVSGGETQYF
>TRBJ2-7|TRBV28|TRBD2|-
TGTGCCAGCAGTTACTCCGGGACTAGCGCTTCCTACGAGCAGTACTTC
CASSYSGTSASYEQYF
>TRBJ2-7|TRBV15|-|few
TGTGCCACCAGCAGAGAACAGGGGGGGTCCTACGAGCAGTACTTC
CATSREQGGSYEQYF
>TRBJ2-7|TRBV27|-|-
TGTGCCAGCAGTTTTCTGGGGGAAGAAGGCGAGCAGTACTTC
CASSFLGEEGEQYF
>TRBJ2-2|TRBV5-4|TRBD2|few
TGTGCCAGCAGCTTGGCCGGACTAGCGGGAGACACCGGGGAGCTGTTTTTT
CASSLAGLAGDTGELFF
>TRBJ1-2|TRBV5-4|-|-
TGTGCCAGCAGCCTCGTCGACAGTGATTTCTATGGCTACACCTTC
CASSLVDSDFYGYTF
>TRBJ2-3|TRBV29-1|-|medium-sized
TGCAGCGCCGAAGGCGGGTATACTAGCACAGATACGCAGTATTTT
CSAEGGYTSTDTQYF
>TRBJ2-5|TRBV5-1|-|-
TGCGCCAGCAGCTTGCAGCTACCTCAAGAGACCCAGTACTTC
CASSLQLPQETQYF